The 18 T cell receptor beta chains reported below all come from one sample, sequenced in a study of human T cells and chemical hapten exposure (dated by TCRdb to 2020 to 2022). The time point label on this specimen signifies: patch test 1, 2 weeks after DPC sensitization. What the treatment or condition label conveys for this sample: therapeutic diphenylcyclopropenone sensitization with weekly scalp DPC. Library prep was done by RACE. The reads were generated on a NextSeq 500. TCRdb handled the public reads itself, with Q25 trimming in fastp and clone calling in MiXCR, and kept productive beta chains. Each record represents a unique CDR3 protein, reported with the most common genes and DNA among its rows. In all, the sample holds more than 65,000 distinct CDR3 sequences, and around a third of those were seen once. Of the sample, 7.5% to 10% falls within the top ten clones. The starting material was whole blood, obtained in connection with sensitization to the hapten diphenylcyclopropenone (DPC). The source is a middle-aged man with alopecia areata. Some clones in this sample may be carry-over from other donors' samples.

The CDR3 is CASSSAVGLGSGNEQFF. In nucleotides, the CDR3 is TGTGCCAGCAGTTCCGCTGTAGGACTAGGGAGTGGCAATGAGCAGTTCTTC. The chain carries TRBV28 and TRBJ2-1; TRBD2 matches 7 bases. The junction had 15 bases not matched to a gene; V was cut back by 4 bases and J by 6 bases. The CDR3 contains 17 residues. Germline V gives CDR1 MDHEN, CDR2 SYDVKM.

This clonotype was counted a single time. This chain links TRBV20-1 with TRBJ1-2; 7 bases fit TRBD1. Germline assignment: CDR1 DFQATT and CDR2 SNEGSKA (reference sequence). The V segment lost 2 bases and the J segment 4 bases; nucleotides outside the gene matches: 10. The CDR3 spans 15 residues. The CDR3 nucleotides read TGCAGTGCTAGAACCACGACAGGGACACGCTATGGCTACACCTTC. Translating it yields CSARTTTGTRYGYTF.

This chain connects TRBV6-2 or TRBV6-3 to TRBJ2-7; 9 bases agree with TRBD1. CDR1 and CDR2 from the germline V gene are MNHEY and SVGEGT. Losses at the gene ends were 5 bases for V and 4 bases for J; bases not matched to a gene: 6. The CDR3 spans 14 residues. The CDR3: CASSGTGRKYEQYF. Here the CDR3 DNA reads TGTGCCAGCAGTGGGACAGGGCGCAAATACGAGCAGTACTTC.

This clonotype was detected many times. The J gene is TRBJ2-3, the V gene TRBV5-5; 8 nucleotides line up with TRBD2. CDR3 size: 15 residues. Trimming took 1 base from V and 4 from J; bases not matched to a gene: 5. The germline V gene encodes CDR1 SGHKS and CDR2 YYEKEE (reference sequence). CDR3 in amino acids: CASSLTSGAPDTQYF. The CDR3, as DNA: TGTGCCAGCAGCTTGACTAGCGGAGCTCCAGATACGCAGTATTTT.

The chain uses TRBV6-5 and TRBJ1-6; D gene uncertain. The V gene lost 0 bases and the J gene lost 1 base, with 10 bases spanning the gap. CDR3 length: 17 residues. Germline V gene data show CDR1 as MNHEY and CDR2 as SVGAGI. The CDR3 bases are TGTGCCAGCAGTTACTCGACCCGGGGATCCTATAATTCACCCCTCCACTTT. It translates to CASSYSTRGSYNSPLHF.

This clonotype has more than one count but fewer than ten. This CDR3 is CASSRDGRAYEQYF. CDR3 DNA: TGTGCCAGCAGCCGGGACGGCAGGGCCTACGAGCAGTACTTC. The chain couples TRBV6-5 to TRBJ2-7; D may match TRBD1 or TRBD2 (5 bases each). This CDR3 is 14 amino acids long. Trimming cost V 6 bases and J 2 bases, with 14 bases left between them. Germline V gene data show CDR1 as MNHEY and CDR2 as SVGAGI.

CDR3 nucleotide sequence: TGTGCCAGCAGCAATACGGGACCCTTCTATGGCTACACCTTC. Translating it yields CASSNTGPFYGYTF. The chain links TRBV5-6 to TRBJ1-2; tentatively, D is TRBD1 (5 bases). The germline gives CDR1 SGHDT, CDR2 YYEEEE. This CDR3 region has 14 residues. Trimming shortened V by 4 bases and J by 4 bases, and 14 bases separated the two germline ends.

There are a few counts of this clonotype. The rearrangement links TRBV24-1 to TRBJ2-2; the match to TRBD2 covers 9 bases. J was trimmed by 2 bases and V by 6 bases; bases with no gene match: 6. The CDR3 is made up of 16 amino acids. CDR1 is KGHDR and CDR2 is SFDVKD in the germline V gene. CDR3 sequence (DNA): TGTGCCACCAGTACCCGAGCGGGAGGAAACACCGGGGAGCTGTTTTTT. Its translation is CATSTRAGGNTGELFF.

The CDR3 spells CASSPIHRRGNSPLHF. In nucleotides, the CDR3 is TGTGCCAGCAGTCCGATTCACAGGCGGGGTAATTCACCCCTCCACTTT. The V call is TRBV27, the J call TRBJ1-6; D might be TRBD1 (5 bases). Per the germline V gene, CDR1 is MNHEY and CDR2 is SMNVEV (reference sequence). CDR3 length: 16 residues. Trimming shortened V by 5 bases and J by 6 bases, and 17 bases separated the two germline ends.

The CDR3 DNA is TGCAGCTCCCGGACCTCGGGGGAGACCCAGTACTTC. Its protein product is CSSRTSGETQYF. The chain uses TRBV29-1 and TRBJ2-5; possible D gene TRBD2, 5 bases. Trimming removed 8 bases at V and 5 bases at J, with 15 bases between. This CDR3 has 12 amino acids. Germline values: CDR1 SQVTM, CDR2 ANQGSEA. The full variable domain, rest sourced from reference TRBV29-1 and TRBJ2-5, is SAVISQKPSRDICQRGTSLTIQCQVDSQVTMMFWYRQQPGQSLTLIATANQGSEATYESGFVIDKFPISRPNLTFSTLTVSNMSPEDSSIYLCSSRTSGETQYFGPGTRLLVL.

V usage is TRBV20-1 and J usage is TRBJ2-1; TRBD2 matches 10 bases. The V gene end was trimmed by 6 bases and the J gene end by 1 base; junction bases not matched to a gene: 6. Germline CDR1 and CDR2: DFQATT and SNEGSKA (reference sequence). This CDR3 region has 15 residues. The CDR3 loop reads CSAPLAGESYNEQFF. The CDR3 bases are TGCAGTGCACCTCTAGCGGGAGAATCCTACAATGAGCAGTTCTTC.

The V and J genes are TRBV28 and TRBJ1-1; D remains unclear. The length of the CDR3 is 15 residues. V was cut by 0 bases and J by 3 bases, with 11 bases left in between. Germline CDR1 and CDR2: MDHEN and SYDVKM. CDR3 DNA: TGTGCCAGCAGTTTATGGGGCAGTAAAGACACTGAAGCTTTCTTT. Residues: CASSLWGSKDTEAFF.

V is TRBV20-1 and J is TRBJ2-7; the D gene is possibly TRBD2 (6 bases). Germline values: CDR1 DFQATT, CDR2 SNEGSKA (reference sequence). V dropped 2 bases and J dropped 3 bases, with 14 bases sitting between them. The CDR3 loop spans 14 amino acids. The CDR3 DNA reads as TGCAGTGCTAGATCGGCTAGCGCCGGCTACGAGCAGTACTTC. It yields the protein CSARSASAGYEQYF.

This clonotype came up a few times. This chain uses TRBV20-1 with TRBJ2-7; 10 positions match TRBD1. Looked up from germline, CDR1 is DFQATT and CDR2 is SNEGSKA (reference sequence). J gave up 0 bases and V 1 base, and 6 bases lay outside the gene matches. The length of the CDR3 is 16 residues. This chain's CDR3 is CSARAAGQGVSYEQYF. The CDR3 DNA follows: TGCAGTGCTAGAGCCGCCGGACAGGGGGTCTCCTACGAGCAGTACTTC.

The chain combines TRBV24-1 with TRBJ2-7; 11 bases map to TRBD2. The CDR3 has 15 residues. V shed 6 bases, J shed 5 bases, and the junction held 8 bases outside the gene matches. Germline CDR1 reads KGHDR; CDR2 reads SFDVKD. The CDR3 region is CATSSAGSGRDEQYF. CDR3 in DNA: TGTGCCACCAGTTCTGCGGGTAGCGGGAGGGACGAGCAGTACTTC.

The chain has TRBV28 and TRBJ1-1; 10 bases match TRBD1. Per the germline V gene, CDR1 is MDHEN and CDR2 is SYDVKM. The V segment lost 5 bases and the J segment 3 bases; nucleotides outside the gene matches: 9. The CDR3 totals 16 residues. CDR3 loop: CASSLLRTGGDTEAFF. CDR3 DNA: TGTGCCAGCAGTCTTCTCAGGACAGGGGGTGACACTGAAGCTTTCTTT.

J is TRBJ2-3 and V is TRBV12-3 or TRBV12-4, with D possibly being TRBD2 (5 bases). The CDR3 is 15 residues long. Trimming took off 3 bases at V and 3 bases at J, with 13 bases between the two ends. CDR3 nucleotides: TGTGCCAGCAGTTTCCGTGGGAGTGATACAGATACGCAGTATTTT. This translates into CASSFRGSDTDTQYF.

The gene calls are TRBV3-1 and TRBJ2-7; D is possibly TRBD1 (6 bases). The V end was cut by 2 bases, the J end by 5 bases, with 7 bases between. The CDR3 covers 12 residues. The germline CDR1 and CDR2 sequences are LGHDT and YNNKEL (reference sequence). This CDR3 reads CASSQTGNEQYF. CDR3 DNA: TGTGCCAGCAGCCAAACAGGGAACGAGCAGTACTTC.